This T cell receptor beta chain originates from a study of T cell repertoires in cytomegalovirus infection. In the study overall: The authors used CMV epitopes that were HLA-C-restricted (recently identified) and HLA-B-restricted (well studied). Both CMV infection and a matching HLA type were indicated by public TCR beta signatures.

As regards this clonotype: Its cognate antigen is unknown.

TCRdb redid the calling of the reads with MiXCR, one entry per CDR3 protein. The sample records about 890,000 distinct CDR3 sequences, approximately 33% being singletons. The sequencing here drew on cultured CD8+ T cells from PBMCs, taken from culture after CMV antigen stimulation. The sequence was obtained from a human donor in good health (CMV status not recorded). Some clones in this sample may be carry-over from other donors' samples.

CDR3 in DNA: TGTGCCAGTAGTCAGACCGGGACAAGGAGCTCCTATAATTCACCCCTCCACTTT. This sequence encodes CASSQTGTRSSYNSPLHF. The chain recombines TRBV19 with TRBJ1-6; possibly TRBD1 for D (6 bases). This CDR3 is built from 18 residues. The germline gives CDR1 LNHDA, CDR2 SQIVND (reference sequence). Trimming stripped 5 bases from V and 0 bases from J, with 17 bases between.